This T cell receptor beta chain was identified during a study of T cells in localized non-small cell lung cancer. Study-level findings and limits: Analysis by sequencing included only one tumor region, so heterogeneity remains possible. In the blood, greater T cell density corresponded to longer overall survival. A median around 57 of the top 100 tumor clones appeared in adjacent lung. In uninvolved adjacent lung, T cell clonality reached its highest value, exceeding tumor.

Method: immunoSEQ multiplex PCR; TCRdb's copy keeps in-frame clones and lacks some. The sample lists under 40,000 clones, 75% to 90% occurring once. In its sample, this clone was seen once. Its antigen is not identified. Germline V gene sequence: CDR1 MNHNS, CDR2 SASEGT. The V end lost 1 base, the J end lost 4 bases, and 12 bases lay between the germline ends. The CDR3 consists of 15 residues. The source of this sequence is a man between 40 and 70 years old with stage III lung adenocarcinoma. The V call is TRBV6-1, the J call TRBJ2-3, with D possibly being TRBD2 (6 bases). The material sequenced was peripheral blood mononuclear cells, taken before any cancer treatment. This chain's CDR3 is CASSEDGGDADTQYF. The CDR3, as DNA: TGTGCCAGCAGTGAAGACGGGGGAGACGCAGATACGCAGTATTTT.